This TCR beta chain was retrieved from a study of blood T cells in healthy people across ages. The study's findings and limits: Getting older went along with TCR beta diversity per million T cells dropping roughly linearly. Diversity was higher, and naive CD4+ cells more numerous, in long-lived donors than in aged donors.

The authors ran a second PCR of 7 to 11 cycles using a sample-barcoded 5' primer and a J-beta primer mix. Each of the cDNA molecules was tagged by a template-switch adaptor with 12 random nucleotides. TCRdb redid the calling of the 5' RACE reads with MiXCR, one entry per CDR3 protein. In the table there are 550,000 to 650,000 distinct CDR3 sequences, about 30% of which are singletons. Notes on this clonotype: Its antigen is currently unknown. No conserved phenylalanine or tryptophan is present at the end of the CDR3, so a read error is the likely explanation. It is unclear where the CDR3 begins or ends on the DNA, so no DNA is shown, and the CDR3 is as TCRdb lists it.

The CDR3 is 14 amino acids in total, end residues counted. Germline lookup yields CDR1 SGHRS and CDR2 YFSETQ. The chain recombines TRBV5-1 with TRBJ2-6. Input material: blood. The receptor comes from an elderly woman in good health. The chain's CDR3 is CASTVTSGANVLNY.